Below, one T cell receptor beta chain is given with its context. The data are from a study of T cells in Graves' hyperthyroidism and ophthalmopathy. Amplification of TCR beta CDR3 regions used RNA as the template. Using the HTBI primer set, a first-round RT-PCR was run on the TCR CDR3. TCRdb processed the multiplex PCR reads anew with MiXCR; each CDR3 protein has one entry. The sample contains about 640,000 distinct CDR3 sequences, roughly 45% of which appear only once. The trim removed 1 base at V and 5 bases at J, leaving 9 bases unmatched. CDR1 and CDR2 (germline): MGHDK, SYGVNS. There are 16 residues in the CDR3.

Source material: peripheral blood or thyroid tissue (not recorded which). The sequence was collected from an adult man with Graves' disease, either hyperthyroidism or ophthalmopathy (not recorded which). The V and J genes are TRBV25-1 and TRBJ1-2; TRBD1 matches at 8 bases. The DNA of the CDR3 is TGTGCCAGCAGTGAATGGGGGGACAGGCCTGCGTATGGCTACACCTTC. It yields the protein CASSEWGDRPAYGYTF.